The next 5 T cell receptor beta chains were all read from a single sample in a study of T cell responses to AZD1222 COVID-19 vaccine. The assay was immunoSEQ multiplex PCR, and TCRdb's table has in-frame clones only and misses some. The sample gives roughly 180,000 clones, 85% to 95% of which show up once; roughly 1.7% is in the top ten. The material sequenced was peripheral blood, taken 28 days after the second AZD1222 dose. The receptors here all came from an adult who received the AZD1222 COVID-19 vaccine.

The rearrangement uses TRBV4-1 and TRBJ1-5; D not resolved. The V gene's germline CDR1 is MGHRA and CDR2 YSYEKL. There are 19 residues in the CDR3. Trimming pared 0 bases from V and 7 bases from J, leaving 25 bases between. This CDR3 reads CASSQESHKAGRLNQPQHF. CDR3 DNA: TGCGCCAGCAGCCAAGAGTCCCATAAGGCCGGGCGGTTGAACCAGCCCCAGCATTTT.

The chain recombines TRBV28 with TRBJ1-2, with D possibly matching TRBD1 (5 bases). The V and J ends lost 3 bases and 2 bases respectively, with 16 bases between them. The length of the CDR3 is 16 residues. Germline loops: CDR1 MDHEN, CDR2 SYDVKM. The CDR3: CASSFSYIGENYGYTF. The CDR3 DNA reads TGTGCCAGCAGTTTTTCATATATAGGGGAAAACTATGGCTACACCTTC.

The sample holds a few counts of this clone. This chain uses TRBV6-5 with TRBJ2-1; 7 positions agree with TRBD1. Trimming at V came to 2 bases and at J to 0 bases, leaving 1 base not matched to a gene. The germline V gene has CDR1 MNHEY and CDR2 SVGAGI. There are 15 residues in the CDR3. The CDR3 spells CASSYRDSSYNEQFF. Written as DNA, the CDR3 is TGTGCCAGCAGTTACCGGGACAGCTCCTACAATGAGCAGTTCTTC.

The rearrangement joins TRBV28 to TRBJ1-5; no clear D. There are 12 residues in the CDR3. Trimming removed 6 bases at V and 9 bases at J, with 12 bases between. The germline CDR1 and CDR2 sequences are MDHEN and SYDVKM. The CDR3 sequence is CASSPIPGPQHF. The DNA of the CDR3 is TGTGCCAGCAGCCCCATCCCAGGGCCCCAGCATTTT.

V and J are TRBV4-3 and TRBJ2-5, with a tentative D call TRBD1 (6 bases). CDR3 length: 14 amino acids. V shed 1 base and J shed 1 base, with 7 bases lying between them. CDR1 is LGHNA, CDR2 YSLEER, per germline. CDR3 sequence: CASSQVDSQETQYF. CDR3 DNA: TGCGCCAGCAGCCAAGTGGACAGCCAAGAGACCCAGTACTTC.